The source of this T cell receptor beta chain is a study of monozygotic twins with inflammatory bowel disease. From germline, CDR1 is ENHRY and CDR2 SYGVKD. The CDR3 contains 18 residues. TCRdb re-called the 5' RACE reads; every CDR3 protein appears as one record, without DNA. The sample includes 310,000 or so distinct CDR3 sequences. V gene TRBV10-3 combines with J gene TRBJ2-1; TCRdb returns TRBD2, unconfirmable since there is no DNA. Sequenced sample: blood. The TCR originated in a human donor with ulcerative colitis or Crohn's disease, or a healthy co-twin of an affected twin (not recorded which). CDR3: CAISESRAVAGILTEQFF.